Presented here are 8 T cell receptor beta chains from one specimen sequenced in a study of cytomegalovirus exposure and HLA in healthy donors. Primers included in the PCR were 60 Vbeta and 13 Jbeta primers. Some clones are missing from TCRdb's copy, which holds only in-frame ones; the method was immunoSEQ multiplex PCR. This sample's clone table lists 60,000 to 65,000 clones. Specimen: PBMCs. The receptors were sampled from a young woman in good health and CMV-seronegative.

The rearrangement links TRBV19 to TRBJ1-2; no definite D call. Trimming stripped 10 bases from V and 7 bases from J, with 25 bases between. Germline CDR1 reads LNHDA; CDR2 reads SQIVND (reference sequence). This CDR3 spans 15 amino acids. The CDR3 DNA is TGTGCCACCCACCCTCCACTACCAGACCCTGGTGGCTACACCTTC. Translating gives CATHPPLPDPGGYTF.

This sequence joins TRBV6-5 and TRBJ2-7; 7 bases fit TRBD1. The CDR3 is 15 residues long. Trimming removed 2 bases from V and 3 bases from J; junction bases left unmatched: 7. CDR1 and CDR2 (germline): MNHEY, SVGAGI. The CDR3 DNA follows: TGTGCCAGCAGTTACGCTTACGGACAGGTCTACGAGCAGTACTTC. Protein: CASSYAYGQVYEQYF.

This sequence joins TRBV18 and TRBJ2-2; TRBD1 matches at 7 bases. V shed 5 bases, J shed 7 bases, and the junction held 7 bases outside the gene matches. The CDR3 is 14 residues long. Germline CDR1 reads KGHSH; CDR2 reads LQKENI. This CDR3 reads CASSADRAGGELFF. The CDR3 nucleotides read TGTGCCAGCTCAGCCGACAGGGCTGGCGGGGAGCTGTTTTTT.

The chain links TRBV14 to TRBJ2-1; D is unresolved. The germline gives CDR1 SGHDN, CDR2 FVKESK. The CDR3 is 14 residues long. The V end lost 2 bases, the J end lost 7 bases, and 12 bases lay between the germline ends. CDR3 in DNA: TGTGCCAGCAGCCAACTCCAGGTTCTGAATGAGCAGTTCTTC. It codes for CASSQLQVLNEQFF.

The chain combines TRBV5-1 with TRBJ2-3; weak D call: TRBD1 (7 bases). The CDR3 runs 15 residues. CDR1 SGHRS and CDR2 YFSETQ come from the germline V gene. Trimming removed 4 bases at V and 0 bases at J, with 12 bases between. CDR3 coding DNA: TGCGCCAGCAGCGTGACAGGGACTAGCACAGATACGCAGTATTTT. This gives the protein CASSVTGTSTDTQYF.

The chain employs TRBV2 and TRBJ1-5; TRBD1 aligns across 7 bases. The junction had 7 bases not matched to a gene; V was cut back by 4 bases and J by 7 bases. The CDR3 length is 14 residues. CDR1 and CDR2 (germline): SNHLY, FYNNEI. For the CDR3, the DNA is TGTGCCAGCAGTGGACAGGGAGAAGGACAGCCCCAGCATTTT. Its translation: CASSGQGEGQPQHF.

This chain uses TRBV9 with TRBJ1-4; D unclear. Germline V lookup: CDR1 SGDLS, CDR2 YYNGEE. There are 15 residues in the CDR3. V was shortened by 3 bases and J by 3 bases, with 12 bases between the two germline ends. CDR3 nucleotide sequence: TGTGCCAGCAGCGGGGGAGCAGGCTCTAATGAAAAACTGTTTTTT. Amino acids: CASSGGAGSNEKLFF.

This chain uses TRBV11-2 with TRBJ1-1, with a possible D match to TRBD1 (5 bases). V lost 5 bases and J 6 bases, leaving 10 bases between the germline ends. Per germline, CDR1 SGHAT and CDR2 FQNNGV. The CDR3 loop spans 12 amino acids. The CDR3 is CASSPQGSEAFF. CDR3 bases: TGTGCCAGCAGCCCTCAGGGCTCTGAAGCTTTCTTT.